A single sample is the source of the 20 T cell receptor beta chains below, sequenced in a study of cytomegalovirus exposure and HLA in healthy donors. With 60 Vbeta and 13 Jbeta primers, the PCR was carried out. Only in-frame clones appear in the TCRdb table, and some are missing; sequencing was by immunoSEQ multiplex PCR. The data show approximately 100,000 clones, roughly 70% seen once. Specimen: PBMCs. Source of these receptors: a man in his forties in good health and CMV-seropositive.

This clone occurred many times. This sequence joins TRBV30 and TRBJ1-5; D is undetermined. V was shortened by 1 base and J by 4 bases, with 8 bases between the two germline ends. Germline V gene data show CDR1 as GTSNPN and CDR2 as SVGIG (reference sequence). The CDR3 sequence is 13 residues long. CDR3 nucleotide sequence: TGTGCCTGGAGTGGGGCAGCTAATCAGCCCCAGCATTTT. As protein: CAWSGAANQPQHF.

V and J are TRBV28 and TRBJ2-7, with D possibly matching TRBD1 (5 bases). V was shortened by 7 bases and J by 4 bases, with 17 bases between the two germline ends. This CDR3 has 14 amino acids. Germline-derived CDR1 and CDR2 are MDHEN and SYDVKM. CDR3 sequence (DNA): TGTGCCAGCAAAGACCCCCAGGGCCCTTACGAGCAGTACTTC. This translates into CASKDPQGPYEQYF. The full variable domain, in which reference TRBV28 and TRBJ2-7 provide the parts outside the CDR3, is DVKVTQSSRYLVKRTGEKVFLECVQDMDHENMFWYRQDPGLGLRLIYFSYDVKMKEKGDIPEGYSVSREKKERFSLILESASTNQTSMYLCASKDPQGPYEQYFGPGTRLTVT.

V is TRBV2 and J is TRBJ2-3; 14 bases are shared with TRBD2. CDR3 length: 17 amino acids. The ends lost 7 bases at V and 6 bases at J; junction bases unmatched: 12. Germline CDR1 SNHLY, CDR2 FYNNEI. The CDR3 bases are TGTGCCAGCATTGGGACTAGCGGGAGAGTTGGTTCCGATACGCAGTATTTT. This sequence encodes CASIGTSGRVGSDTQYF.

CDR3 loop: CASSESEGSYEQYV. CDR3 nucleotides: TGCGCCAGCAGTGAGTCGGAGGGTTCCTACGAGCAGTACGTC. This rearrangement joins TRBV10-2 to TRBJ2-7; perhaps TRBD2 as D (6 bases). The CDR3 has 14 amino acids. CDR1 is WSHSY and CDR2 is SAAADI in the germline V gene. V was pared by 0 bases and J by 1 base, with 7 bases between.

The CDR3 reads CASSQLGNQETQYF. DNA of the CDR3: TGTGCCAGCAGCCAACTAGGCAACCAAGAGACCCAGTACTTC. This rearrangement joins TRBV14 to TRBJ2-5; D uncertain. Germline V gene sequence: CDR1 SGHDN, CDR2 FVKESK. V lost 2 bases, J lost 0 bases, and 7 bases lay in between. This CDR3 has 14 residues. The complete variable domain, with remaining parts taken from reference TRBV14 and TRBJ2-5, reads EAGVTQFPSHSVIEKGQTVTLRCDPISGHDNLYWYRRVMGKEIKFLLHFVKESKQDESGMPNNRFLAERTGGTYSTLKVQPAELEDSGVYFCASSQLGNQETQYFGPGTRLLVL.

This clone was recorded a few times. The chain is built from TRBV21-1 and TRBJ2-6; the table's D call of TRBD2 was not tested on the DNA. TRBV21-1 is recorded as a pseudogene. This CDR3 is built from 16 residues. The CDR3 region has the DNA TGTGCCAGCAGCATCTTTTTACTCTCTGGGGCCAACGTCCTGACTTTC. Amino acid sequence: CASSIFLLSGANVLTF.

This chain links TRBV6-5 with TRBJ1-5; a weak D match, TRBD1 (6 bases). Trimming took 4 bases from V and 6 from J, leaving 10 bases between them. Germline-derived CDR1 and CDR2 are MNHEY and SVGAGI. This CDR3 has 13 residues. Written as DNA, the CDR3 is TGTGCCAGCAGTTCACAGGGTTCTCAGCCCCAGCATTTT. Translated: CASSSQGSQPQHF.

In nucleotides, the CDR3 is TGTGCCAGCAGTCCCCACAGGGATCAAGAGACCCAGTACTTC. Translating it yields CASSPHRDQETQYF. The genes are TRBV28 and TRBJ2-5; TRBD1 might be the D (6 bases). The CDR3 contains 14 residues. V was shortened by 5 bases and J by 2 bases, with 12 bases between the two germline ends. Germline assignment: CDR1 MDHEN and CDR2 SYDVKM.

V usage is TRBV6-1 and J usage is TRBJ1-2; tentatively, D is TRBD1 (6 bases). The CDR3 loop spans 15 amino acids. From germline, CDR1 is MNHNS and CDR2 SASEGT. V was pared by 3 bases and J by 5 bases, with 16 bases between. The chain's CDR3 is CASSDRQGGGYGYTF. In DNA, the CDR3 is TGTGCCAGCAGTGATCGTCAGGGAGGGGGGTATGGCTACACCTTC.

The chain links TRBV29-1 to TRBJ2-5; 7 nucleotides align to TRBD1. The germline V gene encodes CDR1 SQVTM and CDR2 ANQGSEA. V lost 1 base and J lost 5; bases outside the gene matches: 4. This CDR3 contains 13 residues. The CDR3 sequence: CSVEVGTVETQYF. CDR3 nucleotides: TGCAGCGTTGAAGTAGGGACAGTGGAGACCCAGTACTTC.

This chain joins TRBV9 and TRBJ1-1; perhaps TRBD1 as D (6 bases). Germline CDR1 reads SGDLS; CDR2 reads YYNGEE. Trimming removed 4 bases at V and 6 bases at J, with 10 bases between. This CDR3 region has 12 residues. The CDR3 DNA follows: TGTGCCAGCAGCCCGACAGGCGCTGAAGCTTTCTTT. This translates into CASSPTGAEAFF.

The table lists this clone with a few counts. In nucleotides, the CDR3 is TGTGCCAGCAGCTTAGGACAGTATGGCTACACCTTC. Translating gives CASSLGQYGYTF. The rearrangement links TRBV7-2 to TRBJ1-2; tentative D call: TRBD1 (5 bases). The CDR3 has 12 amino acids. Germline values: CDR1 SGHTA, CDR2 FQGNSA. Trimming removed 1 base from V and 5 bases from J, with 5 bases in between.

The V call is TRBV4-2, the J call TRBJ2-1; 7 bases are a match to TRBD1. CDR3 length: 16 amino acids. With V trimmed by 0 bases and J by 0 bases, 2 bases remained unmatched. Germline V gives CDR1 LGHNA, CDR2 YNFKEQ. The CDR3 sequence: CASSQEPGGSYNEQFF. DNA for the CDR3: TGTGCCAGCAGCCAAGAGCCAGGGGGCTCCTACAATGAGCAGTTCTTC.

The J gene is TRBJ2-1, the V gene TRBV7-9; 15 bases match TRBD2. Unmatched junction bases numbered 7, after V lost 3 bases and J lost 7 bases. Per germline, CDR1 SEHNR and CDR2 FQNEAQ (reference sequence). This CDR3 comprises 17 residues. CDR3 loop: CASSLGLAGGRENEQFF. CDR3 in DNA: TGTGCCAGCAGCTTGGGACTAGCGGGAGGACGGGAGAATGAGCAGTTCTTC.

This CDR3 reads CSARLPGGNTIYF. The CDR3 region has the DNA TGCAGCGCCAGATTACCTGGCGGAAACACCATATATTTT. J is TRBJ1-3 and V is TRBV29-1; D is uncertain. There are 13 residues in the CDR3. CDR1 and CDR2 from the germline V gene are SQVTM and ANQGSEA. Trimming cost V 7 bases and J 4 bases, with 14 bases left between them.

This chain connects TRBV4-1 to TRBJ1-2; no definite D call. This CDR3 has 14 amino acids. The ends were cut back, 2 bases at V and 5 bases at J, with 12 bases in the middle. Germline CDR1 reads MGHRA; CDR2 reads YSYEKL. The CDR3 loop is CASSQRIAGYGYTF. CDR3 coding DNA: TGCGCCAGCAGCCAAAGGATTGCGGGGTATGGCTACACCTTC.

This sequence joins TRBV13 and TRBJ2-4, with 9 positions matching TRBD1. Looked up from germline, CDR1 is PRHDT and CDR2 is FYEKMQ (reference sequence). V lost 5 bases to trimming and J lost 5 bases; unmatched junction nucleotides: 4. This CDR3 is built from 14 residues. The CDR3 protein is CASSHGQGQNIQYF. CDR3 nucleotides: TGTGCCAGCAGCCACGGACAGGGGCAAAACATTCAGTACTTC.

CDR3 amino acids: CASRDDTNTGELFF. The DNA of the CDR3 is TGTGCCAGCAGAGATGACACAAACACCGGGGAGCTGTTTTTT. This rearrangement joins TRBV2 to TRBJ2-2; D gene uncertain. V lost 6 bases, J lost 2 bases, and 10 bases lay in between. Germline lookup yields CDR1 SNHLY and CDR2 FYNNEI. CDR3 length equals 14 residues.

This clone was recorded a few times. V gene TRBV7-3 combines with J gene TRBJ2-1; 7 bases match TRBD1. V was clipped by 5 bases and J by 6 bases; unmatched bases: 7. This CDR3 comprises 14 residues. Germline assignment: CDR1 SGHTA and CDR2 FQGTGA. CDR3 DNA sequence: TGTGCCAGCAGCCGGCTAGGGGGCGGCAATGAGCAGTTCTTC. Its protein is CASSRLGGGNEQFF.

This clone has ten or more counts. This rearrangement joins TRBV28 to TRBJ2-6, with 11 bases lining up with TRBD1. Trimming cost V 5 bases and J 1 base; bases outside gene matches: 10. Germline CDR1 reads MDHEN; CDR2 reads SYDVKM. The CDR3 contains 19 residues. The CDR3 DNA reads TGTGCCAGCAGTACCACTCTGGACAGGGGGCTTTCTGGGGCCAACGTCCTGACTTTC. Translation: CASSTTLDRGLSGANVLTF.